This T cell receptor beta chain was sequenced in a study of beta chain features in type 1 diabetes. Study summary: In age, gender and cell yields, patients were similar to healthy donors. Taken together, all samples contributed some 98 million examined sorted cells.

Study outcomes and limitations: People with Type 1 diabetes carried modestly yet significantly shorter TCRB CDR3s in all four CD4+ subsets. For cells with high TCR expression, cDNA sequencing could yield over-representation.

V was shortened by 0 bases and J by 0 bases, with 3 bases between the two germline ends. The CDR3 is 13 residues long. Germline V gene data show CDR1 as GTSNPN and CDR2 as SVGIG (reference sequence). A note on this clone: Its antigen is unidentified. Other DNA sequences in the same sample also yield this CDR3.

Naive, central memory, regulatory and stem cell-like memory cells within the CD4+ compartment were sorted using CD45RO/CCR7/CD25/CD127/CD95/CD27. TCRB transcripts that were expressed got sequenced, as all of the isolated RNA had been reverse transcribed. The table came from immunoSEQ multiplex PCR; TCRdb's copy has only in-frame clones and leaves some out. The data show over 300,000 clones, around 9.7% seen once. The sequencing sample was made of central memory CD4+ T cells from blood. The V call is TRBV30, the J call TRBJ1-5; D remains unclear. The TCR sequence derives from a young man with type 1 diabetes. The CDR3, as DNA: TGTGCCTGGAGTGTGGATAGCAATCAGCCCCAGCATTTT. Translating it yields CAWSVDSNQPQHF.